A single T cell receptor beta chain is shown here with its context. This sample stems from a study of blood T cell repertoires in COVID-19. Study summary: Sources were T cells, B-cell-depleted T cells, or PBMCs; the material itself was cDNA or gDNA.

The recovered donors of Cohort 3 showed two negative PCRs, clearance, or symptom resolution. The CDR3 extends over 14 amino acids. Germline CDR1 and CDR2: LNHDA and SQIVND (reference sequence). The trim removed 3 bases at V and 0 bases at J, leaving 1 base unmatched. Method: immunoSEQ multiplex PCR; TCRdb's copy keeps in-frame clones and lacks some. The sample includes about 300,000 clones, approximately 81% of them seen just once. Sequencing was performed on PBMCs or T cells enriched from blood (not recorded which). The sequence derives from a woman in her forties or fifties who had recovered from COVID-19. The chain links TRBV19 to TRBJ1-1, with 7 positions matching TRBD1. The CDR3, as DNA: TGTGCCAGTAGTATCGGACAGGTGAACACTGAAGCTTTCTTT. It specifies CASSIGQVNTEAFF.